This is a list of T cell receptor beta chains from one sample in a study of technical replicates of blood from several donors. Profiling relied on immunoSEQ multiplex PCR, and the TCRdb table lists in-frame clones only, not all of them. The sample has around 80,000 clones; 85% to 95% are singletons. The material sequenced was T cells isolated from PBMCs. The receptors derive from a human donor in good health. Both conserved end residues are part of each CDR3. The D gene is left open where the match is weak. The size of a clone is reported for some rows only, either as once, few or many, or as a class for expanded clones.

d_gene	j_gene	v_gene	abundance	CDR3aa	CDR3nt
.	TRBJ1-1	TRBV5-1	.	CASSFYRETEAFF	TGCGCCAGCAGCTTTTACAGGGAAACTGAAGCTTTCTTT
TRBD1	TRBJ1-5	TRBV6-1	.	CASSESLTGIQPQHF	TGTGCCAGCAGTGAAAGTCTGACAGGGATTCAGCCCCAGCATTTT
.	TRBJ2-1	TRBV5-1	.	CASSLGAYGNEQFF	TGCGCCAGCAGCTTGGGAGCTTACGGCAATGAGCAGTTCTTC
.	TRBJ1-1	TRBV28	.	CASSSAGVNTEAFF	TGTGCCAGCAGTTCCGCAGGGGTTAACACTGAAGCTTTCTTT
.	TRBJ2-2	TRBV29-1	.	CSGQQGTRELFF	TGCAGCGGACAACAGGGTACCAGGGAGCTGTTTTTT
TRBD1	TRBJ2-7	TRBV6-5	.	CASSPGTGDYEQYF	TGTGCCAGCAGTCCGGGGACAGGGGATTACGAGCAGTACTTC
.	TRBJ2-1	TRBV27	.	CASSLSPGISSYNEQFF	TGTGCCAGCAGTTTATCGCCAGGGATAAGCTCCTACAATGAGCAGTTCTTC
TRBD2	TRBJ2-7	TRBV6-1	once	CASSATSGSVSYEQYF	TGTGCCAGCAGTGCGACTAGCGGGAGTGTATCCTACGAGCAGTACTTC
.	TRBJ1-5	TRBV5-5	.	CASSLGGGSNQPQHF	TGTGCCAGCAGCTTGGGTGGGGGCAGCAATCAGCCCCAGCATTTT
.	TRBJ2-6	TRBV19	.	CASTEGSSGANVLTF	TGTGCCAGTACCGAGGGCAGTTCTGGGGCCAACGTCCTGACTTTC
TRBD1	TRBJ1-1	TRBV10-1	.	CASSGYRQGEAFF	TGCGCCAGCAGTGGTTATAGACAGGGTGAAGCTTTCTTT
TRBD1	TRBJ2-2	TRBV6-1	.	CASSETGITGELFF	TGTGCCAGCAGTGAGACAGGGATCACCGGGGAGCTGTTTTTT
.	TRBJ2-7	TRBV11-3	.	CASSSMGLSYEQYF	TGTGCCAGCAGCTCTATGGGACTCTCCTACGAGCAGTACTTC
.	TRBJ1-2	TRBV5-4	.	CASRDTGKGGGYGYTF	TGTGCCAGCAGGGATACAGGAAAAGGGGGGGGCTATGGCTACACCTTC
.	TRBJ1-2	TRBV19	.	CASSIEGQGKGYTF	TGTGCCAGTAGTATAGAGGGTCAGGGCAAAGGCTACACCTTC
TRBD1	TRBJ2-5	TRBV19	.	CASSIGTGGQETQYF	TGTGCCAGTAGTATAGGGACAGGGGGCCAAGAGACCCAGTACTTC
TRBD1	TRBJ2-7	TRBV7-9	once	CASSSSGTGLINEQYF	TGTGCCAGCAGCTCATCCGGGACAGGGCTAATCAACGAGCAGTACTTC
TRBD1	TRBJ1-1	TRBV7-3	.	CASLSPDRGGTEAFF	TGTGCCAGCCTCTCCCCGGACAGGGGAGGTACTGAAGCTTTCTTT
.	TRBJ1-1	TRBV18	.	CASSPPGRADTEAFF	TGTGCCAGCTCACCACCGGGCAGGGCCGACACTGAAGCTTTCTTT
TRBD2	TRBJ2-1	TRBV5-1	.	CASSLGERLAGAYNEQFF	TGCGCCAGCAGCTTGGGTGAGAGACTAGCGGGGGCCTACAATGAGCAGTTCTTC
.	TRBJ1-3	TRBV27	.	CASRQQQNSGNTIYF	TGTGCCAGCAGACAACAGCAGAACTCTGGAAACACCATATATTTT
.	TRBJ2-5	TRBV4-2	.	CASSQVGAGSQETQYF	TGTGCCAGCAGCCAAGTCGGGGCGGGGAGCCAAGAGACCCAGTACTTC
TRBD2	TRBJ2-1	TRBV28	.	CASGTSGRGVDNEQFF	TGTGCCAGCGGGACTAGCGGGAGGGGTGTGGACAATGAGCAGTTCTTC
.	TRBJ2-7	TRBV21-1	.	CASSKATDSYEQYF	TGTGCCAGCAGCAAAGCAACGGACAGCTACGAGCAGTACTTC
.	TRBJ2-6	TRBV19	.	CASSRGARVGPGANVLTF	TGTGCCAGTTCCCGGGGGGCCCGAGTTGGGCCGGGGGCCAACGTCCTGACTTTC
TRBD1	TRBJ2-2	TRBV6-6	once	CASILQGTGGELFF	TGTGCCAGCATCTTACAGGGGACGGGCGGGGAGCTGTTTTTT
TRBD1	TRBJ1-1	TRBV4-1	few	CASSHTDREAPGGTFF	TGCGCCAGCAGCCACACGGACAGGGAGGCCCCAGGTGGAACTTTCTTT
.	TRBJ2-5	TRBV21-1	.	CASSKGTEETQYF	TGTGCCAGCAGCAAAGGGACAGAAGAGACCCAGTACTTC
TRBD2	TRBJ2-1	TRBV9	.	CASSASGSGVPNEQFF	TGTGCCAGCAGCGCCTCGGGTAGCGGGGTTCCCAATGAGCAGTTCTTC
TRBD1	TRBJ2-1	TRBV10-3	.	CAISDDRERGYNEQFF	TGTGCCATCAGTGATGACAGGGAAAGAGGTTACAATGAGCAGTTCTTC
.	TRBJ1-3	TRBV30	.	CAWSASGNTIYF	TGTGCCTGGAGTGCGAGCGGGAACACCATATATTTT
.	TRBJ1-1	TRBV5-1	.	CASSLGRPGLEFSEAFF	TGCGCCAGCAGCTTGGGTCGTCCAGGGTTAGAGTTCTCTGAAGCTTTCTTT